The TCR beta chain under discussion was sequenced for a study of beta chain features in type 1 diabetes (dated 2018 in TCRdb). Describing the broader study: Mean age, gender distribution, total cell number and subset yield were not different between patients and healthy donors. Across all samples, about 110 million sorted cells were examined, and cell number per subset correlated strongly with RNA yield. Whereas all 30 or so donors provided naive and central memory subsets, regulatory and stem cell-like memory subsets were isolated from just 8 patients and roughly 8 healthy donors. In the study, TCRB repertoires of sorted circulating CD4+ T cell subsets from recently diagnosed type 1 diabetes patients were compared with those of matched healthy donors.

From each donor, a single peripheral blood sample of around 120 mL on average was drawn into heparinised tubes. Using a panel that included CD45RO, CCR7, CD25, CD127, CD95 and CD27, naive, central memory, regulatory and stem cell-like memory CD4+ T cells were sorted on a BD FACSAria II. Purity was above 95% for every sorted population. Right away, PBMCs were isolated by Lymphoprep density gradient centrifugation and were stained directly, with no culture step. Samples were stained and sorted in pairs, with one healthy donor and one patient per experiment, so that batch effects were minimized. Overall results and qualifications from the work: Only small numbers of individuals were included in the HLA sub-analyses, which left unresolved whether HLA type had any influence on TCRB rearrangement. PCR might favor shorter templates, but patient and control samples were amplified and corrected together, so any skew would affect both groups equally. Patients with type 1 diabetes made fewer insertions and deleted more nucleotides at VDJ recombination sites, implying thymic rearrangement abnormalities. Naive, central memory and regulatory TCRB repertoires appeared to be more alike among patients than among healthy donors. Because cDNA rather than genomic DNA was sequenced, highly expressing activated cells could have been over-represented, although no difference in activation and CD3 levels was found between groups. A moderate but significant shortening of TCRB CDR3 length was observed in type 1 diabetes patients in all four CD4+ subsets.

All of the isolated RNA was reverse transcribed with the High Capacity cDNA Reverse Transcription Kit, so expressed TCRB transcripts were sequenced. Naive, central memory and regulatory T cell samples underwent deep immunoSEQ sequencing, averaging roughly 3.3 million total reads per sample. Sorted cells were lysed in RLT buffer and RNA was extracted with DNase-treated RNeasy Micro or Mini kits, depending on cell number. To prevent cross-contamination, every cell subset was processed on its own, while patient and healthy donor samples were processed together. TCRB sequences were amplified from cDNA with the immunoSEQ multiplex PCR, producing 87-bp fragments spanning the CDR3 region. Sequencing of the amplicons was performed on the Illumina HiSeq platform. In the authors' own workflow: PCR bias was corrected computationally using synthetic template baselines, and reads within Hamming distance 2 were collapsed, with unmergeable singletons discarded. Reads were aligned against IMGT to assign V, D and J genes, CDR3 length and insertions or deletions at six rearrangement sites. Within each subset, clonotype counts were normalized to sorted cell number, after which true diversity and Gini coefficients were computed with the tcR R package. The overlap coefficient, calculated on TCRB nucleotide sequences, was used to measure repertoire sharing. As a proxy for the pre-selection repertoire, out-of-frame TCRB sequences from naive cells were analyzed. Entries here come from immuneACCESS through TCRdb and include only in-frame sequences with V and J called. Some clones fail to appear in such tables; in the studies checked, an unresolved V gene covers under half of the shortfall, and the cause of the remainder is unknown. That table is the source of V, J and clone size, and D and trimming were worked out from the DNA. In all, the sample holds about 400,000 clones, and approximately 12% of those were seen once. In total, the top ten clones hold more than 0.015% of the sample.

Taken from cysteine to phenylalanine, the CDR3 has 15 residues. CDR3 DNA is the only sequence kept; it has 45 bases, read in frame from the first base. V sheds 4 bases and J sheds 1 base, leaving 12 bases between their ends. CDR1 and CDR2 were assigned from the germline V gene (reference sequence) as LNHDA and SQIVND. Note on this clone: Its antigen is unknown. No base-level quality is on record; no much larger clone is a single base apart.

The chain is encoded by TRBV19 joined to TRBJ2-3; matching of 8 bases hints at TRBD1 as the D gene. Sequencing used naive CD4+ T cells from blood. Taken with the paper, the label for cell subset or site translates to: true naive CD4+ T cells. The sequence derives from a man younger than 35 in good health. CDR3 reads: CASSRQGRGTDTQYF. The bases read TGTGCCAGTAGTAGACAGGGGAGGGGCACAGATACGCAGTATTTT.